The present T cell receptor (beta chain) was sequenced within a study of cytomegalovirus exposure and HLA in healthy donors. About the study: Early released data had around 79 million unique TCRs, all coming from HLA-typed donors.

The study, taken as a whole, reports: The authors listed some 150 TCR beta chains as cytomegalovirus-associated. Specificity of a few CMV-associated chains for CMV antigens was verified in vitro.

As regards this clone: Its specificity is unknown.

Amplification used 60 Vbeta primers and 13 Jbeta primers. Sequenced by immunoSEQ multiplex PCR; TCRdb stores in-frame clones only, minus some. The data hold approximately 210,000 clones, with 85% to 90% observed a single time. Trimming removed 5 bases at V and 7 bases at J, with 17 bases between. CDR3 length: 14 amino acids. From germline, CDR1 is MDHEN and CDR2 SYDVKM. The material sequenced was PBMCs. This TCR came from a woman aged 18-29 years in good health and CMV-seronegative. The rearrangement links TRBV28 to TRBJ2-5, with TRBD2 as a possible D gene (6 bases). In DNA form, the CDR3 reads TGTGCCAGCAGTCCCATCGGGACTCCTTCGACCCAGTACTTC. Amino acid sequence: CASSPIGTPSTQYF.